This is a list of T cell receptor beta chains from one sample in a study of blood T cell repertoires in COVID-19. Using immunoSEQ multiplex PCR, the repertoire was profiled, and TCRdb retains in-frame clones only, with some absent. The table includes around 130,000 clones, around four fifths detected once. The source material was peripheral blood. Receptors were obtained from a man older than 75 with acute or convalescent COVID-19. CDR3s include the opening cysteine and the closing phenylalanine or tryptophan. A D gene is named only where the DNA matches it firmly.

TRBJ1-6 | NA | TRBV7-2 | CASSSQDRMGSPLHF
TRBJ1-6 | TRBD1 | TRBV3-1/TRBV3-2 | CASSQTGALSPLHF
TRBJ2-5 | TRBD2 | TRBV29-1 | CSVVGETSGGLKTQYF
TRBJ2-5 | TRBD2 | TRBV27 | CASSFGSGRSETQYF
TRBJ2-1 | NA | TRBV6-5 | CASTNERSSYNEQFF
TRBJ2-7 | TRBD1 | TRBV2 | CASRVRTGLSYEQYF
TRBJ2-2 | TRBD2 | TRBV28 | CASFAGTSVTGELFF
TRBJ1-1 | NA | TRBV11-2 | CASSLDSMGSYKPEAFF
TRBJ2-3 | NA | TRBV10-3 | CAISEAGLSTDTQYF
TRBJ1-1 | NA | TRBV7-9 | CASSLMGGRYTEAFF
TRBJ1-6 | TRBD1 | TRBV12-5 | CASALTLGDRANSPLHF
TRBJ2-5 | NA | TRBV4-2 | CASSRSDSAPPETQYF
TRBJ2-5 | NA | TRBV11-3 | CASSMGGRAVEETQYF
TRBJ1-5 | TRBD1 | TRBV5-6 | CASSKGQVVQPQHF
TRBJ2-7 | NA | TRBV3-1/TRBV3-2 | CASSQYYEQYF
TRBJ1-1 | TRBD1 | TRBV2 | CASGFKQGTEAFF
TRBJ1-2 | NA | TRBV6-6 | CASSYVRGHLNYGYTF
TRBJ1-3 | TRBD1 | TRBV5-5 | CASSLGARDRGKSGNTIYF
TRBJ1-5 | NA | TRBV2 | CASRQGHSNQPQHF
TRBJ2-2 | NA | TRBV6-5 | CASRETDLNTGELFF
TRBJ2-7 | NA | TRBV6-1 | CASSEARVGRSYEQYF
TRBJ1-6 | NA | TRBV7-2 | CASSLDLRTNSPLHF
TRBJ2-7 | NA | TRBV2 | CASRETEFNEQYF
TRBJ2-2 | TRBD1 | TRBV6-4 | CASSVDRGTGELFF
TRBJ2-5 | NA | TRBV6-5 | CASSSSETKGETQYF
TRBJ2-7 | NA | TRBV6-1 | CASSEGPSSYEQYF
TRBJ1-1 | TRBD1 | TRBV5-4 | CASSADRGAANTEAFF
TRBJ2-5 | TRBD2 | TRBV4-2 | CASSQASWGGGQETQYF
TRBJ1-5 | NA | TRBV28 | CASSRTRLTNQPQHF
TRBJ2-7 | NA | TRBV3-1/TRBV3-2 | CASSRGGVSMEEQYF
TRBJ2-5 | TRBD2 | TRBV28 | CASSPGLAGGTRETQYF
TRBJ2-7 | NA | TRBV10-3 | CAISETSLAEQYF
TRBJ2-1 | TRBD1 | TRBV28 | CASRTGQGIDEQFF
TRBJ2-1 | TRBD1 | TRBV4-1 | CASSPRTGAGNEQFF
TRBJ2-2 | NA | TRBV7-8 | CASSGGTFANTGELFF
TRBJ1-5 | NA | TRBV6-5 | CASNQWAGSNQPQHF
TRBJ2-6 | TRBD2 | TRBV9 | CASSPRTSGLDLRANVLTF
TRBJ2-5 | NA | TRBV7-6 | CASSPSVRGKETQYF
TRBJ2-3 | NA | TRBV20-1 | CSASPADSWLNTDTQYF
TRBJ1-2 | NA | TRBV29-1 | CSVPLGSYGYTF
TRBJ2-2 | NA | TRBV7-7 | CARYMGPNTGELFF
TRBJ2-5 | NA | TRBV18 | CASSPLRVGETQYF
TRBJ2-5 | NA | TRBV5-1 | CASSLDMSGETQYF
TRBJ2-1 | NA | TRBV15 | CATSRDRGAYNEQFF